A selection of T cell receptor beta chains follows, all from one sample in a study of blood T cell repertoires in COVID-19. Data came from immunoSEQ multiplex PCR; TCRdb stores just in-frame clones and leaves some out. The sample holds roughly 67,000 clones, roughly 85% seen once. The sample consisted of peripheral blood. These receptors all stem from a middle-aged man with acute or convalescent COVID-19. Each CDR3 is given with its conserved first and last residue. Each record gives: J gene, D gene, V gene, clone size, CDR3 DNA, CDR3 protein. D genes are given only for firm matches. Clone size is given for some rows only: seen once, a few or many times, or a class if the clone is expanded.

TRBJ2-4 | NA | TRBV7-7 | NA | TGTGCCAGCAGCTGGGGGGTCAAGACCAAAAACATTCAGTACTTC | CASSWGVKTKNIQYF
TRBJ2-3 | NA | TRBV28 | NA | TGTGCCAGCAGCTCGTGGGCCGGGAACACAGATACGCAGTATTTT | CASSSWAGNTDTQYF
TRBJ1-5 | NA | TRBV19 | NA | TGTGCCAGTAGAGGCACGGGACATGGTAGCAATCAGCCCCAGCATTTT | CASRGTGHGSNQPQHF
TRBJ1-4 | NA | TRBV12-3/TRBV12-4 | NA | TGTGCCAGCAGTATGCAGCGGAAACTGTTTTTT | CASSMQRKLFF
TRBJ2-3 | NA | TRBV27 | NA | TGTGCCAGCAGTGACTCAAGATACACAGATACGCAGTATTTT | CASSDSRYTDTQYF
TRBJ1-2 | TRBD1 | TRBV7-8 | few | TGTGCCAGCAGCCAAGGACAGGTCTATGGCTACACCTTC | CASSQGQVYGYTF
TRBJ1-2 | NA | TRBV21-1 | NA | TGTGCCAGCAGCAAAGTGAGGGAAGCGCGGTATGGCTACACCTTC | CASSKVREARYGYTF
TRBJ2-1 | NA | TRBV2 | NA | TGTGCCAGCAAGAGACAGGCCTCCTCCTACAATGAGCAGTTCTTC | CASKRQASSYNEQFF
TRBJ1-2 | TRBD1 | TRBV2 | once | TGTGCCAGCAACAGACAGGGGGGCTACACCTTC | CASNRQGGYTF
TRBJ1-4 | TRBD1 | TRBV15 | NA | TGTGCCACCAGCAGAGATGTAGGGGGCAATGAAAAACTGTTTTTT | CATSRDVGGNEKLFF
TRBJ1-2 | NA | TRBV10-1 | NA | TGCGCCAGCAGTGAGTCCCTCCAGGGTCAGGATGGCTACACCTTC | CASSESLQGQDGYTF
TRBJ1-2 | TRBD1 | TRBV4-1 | NA | TGCGCCAGCAGCCAACCTGACAGGGCAGGTGGCTACACCTTC | CASSQPDRAGGYTF
TRBJ1-1 | NA | TRBV5-4 | NA | TGTGCCAGCAGGTGGGGGGGAGGTCCCACTGAAGCTTTCTTT | CASRWGGGPTEAFF
TRBJ1-2 | NA | TRBV6-5 | NA | TGTGCCAGCAGTTACCCGGAGGGGCCTCAATATGGCTACACCTTC | CASSYPEGPQYGYTF
TRBJ2-1 | TRBD2 | TRBV2 | few | TGTGCCAGTGGCAGCGGGGGTTACAATGAGCAGTTCTTC | CASGSGGYNEQFF
TRBJ2-5 | TRBD1 | TRBV9 | NA | TGTGCCAGCAGCGTTCCGACAGGGGGCGTTGAGACCCAGTACTTC | CASSVPTGGVETQYF
TRBJ1-1 | NA | TRBV9 | NA | TGTGCCAGCAGCGTTAGCTTAGCGAACCAGGCTGAAGCTTTCTTT | CASSVSLANQAEAFF
TRBJ1-2 | NA | TRBV6-1 | few | TGTGCCAGCAGTGAACCCGGTAATGGCTACACCTTC | CASSEPGNGYTF
TRBJ1-1 | NA | TRBV10-1 | NA | TGCGCCAGCAGTGATGGTGGGGCAGGAAACACTGAAGCTTTCTTT | CASSDGGAGNTEAFF
TRBJ2-5 | TRBD2 | TRBV7-2 | NA | TGTGCCAGCAGCCTTCAGGCGGGGGGGCAAGAGACCCAGTACTTC | CASSLQAGGQETQYF
TRBJ1-6 | NA | TRBV6-5 | NA | TGTGCCAGTCACAGGGTGAGGAATTCACCCCTCCACTTT | CASHRVRNSPLHF
TRBJ1-5 | NA | TRBV25-1 | NA | TGTGCCAGCAGTGAAGGGGGGACGGGGGATCAGCCCCAGCATTTT | CASSEGGTGDQPQHF
TRBJ1-6 | NA | TRBV11-2 | NA | TGTGCCAGCAGCTTGGGAGGGTTAGAGGCCCTCCACTTT | CASSLGGLEALHF
TRBJ2-7 | NA | TRBV7-2 | NA | TGTGCCAGCAGCTCCGAGACAGTCTCCTACGAGCAGTACTTC | CASSSETVSYEQYF
TRBJ2-5 | TRBD1 | TRBV7-6 | NA | TGTGCCAGCAGGTTGACAGGGAAAGAGACCCAGTACTTC | CASRLTGKETQYF
TRBJ2-7 | TRBD2 | TRBV3-1/TRBV3-2 | NA | TGTGCCAGCAGCCAAGATCCGTTGGGGGGGTACGAGCAGTACTTC | CASSQDPLGGYEQYF
TRBJ1-1 | TRBD1 | TRBV5-6 | NA | TGTGCCAGCAGCCCGGGACAGGGACGTTACTTGAACACTGAAGCTTTCTTT | CASSPGQGRYLNTEAFF
TRBJ2-1 | TRBD2 | TRBV6-1 | NA | TGTGCCAGCAGTGAATCGCGGGGGGGCCCGAATGAGCAGTTCTTC | CASSESRGGPNEQFF
TRBJ2-7 | NA | TRBV5-4 | few | TGTGCCAGCAGCTTGAGTCAGGCTGGCTACGAGCAGTACTTC | CASSLSQAGYEQYF
TRBJ1-4 | TRBD1 | TRBV6-1 | few | TGTGCCAGCAGTGAATACGCGACAGGGGATGAAAAACTGTTTTTT | CASSEYATGDEKLFF
TRBJ1-1 | TRBD1 | TRBV18 | NA | TGTGCCAGCTCAACTCAGGGGGCCAGTGAAGCTTTCTTT | CASSTQGASEAFF
TRBJ2-2 | NA | TRBV4-1 | NA | TGCGCCAGCGGACACTCCTGGGGCGCGAACACCGGGGAGCTGTTTTTT | CASGHSWGANTGELFF
TRBJ1-2 | NA | TRBV2 | NA | TGTGCCAGCAGGCGACAGCTTAACTATGGCTACACCTTC | CASRRQLNYGYTF
TRBJ2-3 | NA | TRBV7-3 | NA | TGTGCCAGCAGCTTAAGTCAGGGCACAGATACGCAGTATTTT | CASSLSQGTDTQYF
TRBJ2-1 | TRBD2 | TRBV3-1/TRBV3-2 | NA | TGTGCCAGCAGCTACGGACTAGCGGGGGGCCCTGAGCAGTTCTTC | CASSYGLAGGPEQFF
TRBJ2-1 | TRBD1 | TRBV5-4 | NA | TGTGCCAGCAGCATCCCGGGACAGGGCCGGTTCTTC | CASSIPGQGRFF
TRBJ1-5 | TRBD1 | TRBV12-5 | medium-sized | TGTGCTAGTGGCCTGGGACAGACCAATCAGCCCCAGCATTTT | CASGLGQTNQPQHF
TRBJ1-3 | TRBD1 | TRBV5-1 | NA | TGCGCCAGCAGCTTGGGGACAGGTGCTAAGAACACCATATATTTT | CASSLGTGAKNTIYF
TRBJ2-3 | TRBD1 | TRBV5-4 | NA | TGTGCCAGCAGCTTCGACAGGGATTCAGATACGCAGTATTTT | CASSFDRDSDTQYF
TRBJ1-2 | TRBD1 | TRBV12-5 | NA | TGTGCTAGTGGTTGGACAGGGAACGGTGGCTACACCTTC | CASGWTGNGGYTF
TRBJ2-1 | TRBD2 | TRBV7-8 | NA | TGTGCCAGCAGCCCCTACACTAGCGGGGGCAATGAGCAGTTCTTC | CASSPYTSGGNEQFF
TRBJ1-3 | NA | TRBV30 | few | TGTGCCTGGAGGGTTACAGGGTCTGGAAACACCATATATTTT | CAWRVTGSGNTIYF
TRBJ1-5 | NA | TRBV6-6 | NA | TGTGCCAGCAGTTACGGGGGGGGCCTTGGACAGCCCCAGCATTTT | CASSYGGGLGQPQHF
TRBJ2-5 | NA | TRBV5-4 | NA | TGTGCCAGCAGCTTTGGGCCGAATCAAGAGACCCAGTACTTC | CASSFGPNQETQYF
TRBJ1-5 | TRBD1 | TRBV19 | NA | TGTGCCAGTAGTATAGAGGGTACAGGGGTGCAGCCCCAGCATTTT | CASSIEGTGVQPQHF
TRBJ1-2 | TRBD1 | TRBV19 | few | TGTGCCAGTACGCCCTCGGGAGGGGGCCTCAACTATGGCTACACCTTC | CASTPSGGGLNYGYTF
TRBJ1-5 | TRBD1 | TRBV19 | NA | TGTGCCAGCACTGGGACAGGCTATAGCAATCAGCCCCAGCATTTT | CASTGTGYSNQPQHF
TRBJ1-2 | TRBD1 | TRBV6-5 | NA | TGTGCCAGCAGCACAGGGGGTACGGGCTACACCTTC | CASSTGGTGYTF
TRBJ1-4 | NA | TRBV13 | NA | TGTGCCAGCAGCTTTTCCCGGGACACCCATGAAAAACTGTTTTTT | CASSFSRDTHEKLFF
TRBJ1-2 | NA | TRBV30 | once | TGTGCCTGGAGCGGGGTTCCCAACTATGGCTACACCTTC | CAWSGVPNYGYTF
TRBJ2-3 | TRBD2 | TRBV4-1 | NA | TGCGCCAGCAGCCAAGATAGGCTAGCGGACACAGATACGCAGTATTTT | CASSQDRLADTDTQYF
TRBJ2-4 | TRBD1 | TRBV4-1 | NA | TGCGCCAGCAGCCAAAGTAAAGGGGGCCTCGCCAAAAACATTCAGTACTTC | CASSQSKGGLAKNIQYF
TRBJ1-6 | NA | TRBV30 | NA | TGTGCCTGGAGAGACAGCTACAATTCACCCCTCCACTTT | CAWRDSYNSPLHF
TRBJ2-3 | NA | TRBV4-1 | NA | TGCGCCAGCAGCCAAGTGGTTCAGGGGGGCGGATCGCAGTATTTT | CASSQVVQGGGSQYF
TRBJ2-3 | NA | TRBV5-1 | once | TGCGCCAGCAGCTTTACAGGGTCAGATACGCAGTATTTT | CASSFTGSDTQYF
TRBJ1-2 | TRBD1 | TRBV4-2 | NA | TGTGCCAGCAGCCAAGAGGCGACAGGGCGGTTCGGCTACACCTTC | CASSQEATGRFGYTF
TRBJ1-2 | NA | TRBV23-1 | NA | TGCGCCAGCAGTCAATGTGATGGGGCAGAGGATAACTATGGCTACACCTTC | CASSQCDGAEDNYGYTF
TRBJ1-1 | NA | TRBV29-1 | once | TGCAGCGGGGTGATACAGGGACTGAACACTGAAGCTTTCTTT | CSGVIQGLNTEAFF
TRBJ1-4 | NA | TRBV2 | few | TGTGCCAGCAGTGAGGCGGTCCGTGGGGAAAAACTGTTTTTT | CASSEAVRGEKLFF